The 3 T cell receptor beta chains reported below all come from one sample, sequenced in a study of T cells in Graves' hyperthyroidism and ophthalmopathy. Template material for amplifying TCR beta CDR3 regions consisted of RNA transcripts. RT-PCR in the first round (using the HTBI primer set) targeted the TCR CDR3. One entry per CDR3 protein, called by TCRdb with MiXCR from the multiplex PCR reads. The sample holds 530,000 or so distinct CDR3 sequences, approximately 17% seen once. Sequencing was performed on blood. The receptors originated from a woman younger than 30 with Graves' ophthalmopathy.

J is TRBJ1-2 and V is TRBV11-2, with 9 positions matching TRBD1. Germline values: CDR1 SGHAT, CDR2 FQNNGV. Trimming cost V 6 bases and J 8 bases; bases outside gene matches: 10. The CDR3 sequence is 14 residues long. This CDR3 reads CASRRDRELVGYTF. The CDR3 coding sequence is TGTGCCAGCAGACGGGACAGGGAGCTCGTAGGCTACACCTTC.

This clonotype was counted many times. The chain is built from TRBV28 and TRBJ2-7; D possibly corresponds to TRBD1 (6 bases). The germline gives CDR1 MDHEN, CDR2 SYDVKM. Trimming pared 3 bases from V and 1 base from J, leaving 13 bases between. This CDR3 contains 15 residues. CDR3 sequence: CASSFRGHVSYEQYF. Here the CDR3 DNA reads TGTGCCAGCAGTTTTAGGGGACACGTATCCTACGAGCAGTACTTC.

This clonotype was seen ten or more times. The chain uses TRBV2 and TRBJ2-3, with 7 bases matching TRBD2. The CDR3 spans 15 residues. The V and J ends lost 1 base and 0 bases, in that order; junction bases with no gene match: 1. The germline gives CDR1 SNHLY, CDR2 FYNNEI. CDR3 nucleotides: TGTGCCAGCAGTGAAGATAGCGGGAGCACAGATACGCAGTATTTT. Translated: CASSEDSGSTDTQYF.